This entry concerns a single T cell receptor beta chain. At least ten counts were recorded for this clonotype. Its cognate antigen has yet to be identified. Qualities for individual bases were not recorded, and no much larger clone is one base off. The germline V gene supplies CDR1 SGHTA and CDR2 FQGTGA. V is shortened by 2 bases, J by 3 bases, and the region joining them spans 7 bases. The CDR3, from cysteine to phenylalanine, totals 13 residues. The kept DNA is CDR3 alone, 39 bases in frame from the first base. The entry originates in a study of T cell repertoires in cytomegalovirus infection (dated by TCRdb to between 2018 and 2020). Background for the entire study: Donor HLA type was relevant to the analysis, because carriage of CMV infection together with the matching HLA type was indicated by public TCR beta signatures.

Sequenced on an Illumina HiSeq 1500. TCRdb redid the processing of the public reads, applying fastp at Q25 and MiXCR, and retained in-frame beta chains. Rows merge per CDR3 protein into single entries with the most common DNA and genes. This sample gives more than 400,000 distinct CDR3 sequences in total; approximately 26% of them show up just once. The ten largest clonotypes hold around 13% of the sample. What the research found in general, with its limitations: The ex vivo response was dominated by HLA-C-restricted CMV-specific TCR beta clonotypes, which also provided the single most frequent clonotype in two of eight donors. In both this cohort and an independent cohort of approximately 350 donors, the cumulative frequency of public TCR beta family members distinguished carriers of CMV infection plus the relevant HLA type.

Sequencing was performed on PBMCs. The sequence is built from TRBV7-3 and TRBJ2-5, with no reliable assignment of the D segment. The receptor was isolated from a human donor in good health (CMV status not recorded). Some clones in this sample may be carry-over from other donors' samples. The DNA sequence is given as TGTGCCAGCAGCTTACTACACGAAGAGACCCAGTACTTC. Its amino acids are CASSLLHEETQYF.